This TCR beta chain is from a study of cytomegalovirus exposure and HLA in healthy donors. This clone was observed a handful of times. Its antigen remains unidentified. It was with 60 Vbeta and 13 Jbeta primers that the PCR ran. Assay: immunoSEQ multiplex PCR; the TCRdb copy retains only in-frame clones and omits some. This sample has under 130,000 clones, with approximately 12% found just once. Germline loops: CDR1 SGHDT, CDR2 YYEEEE. The CDR3 is 15 amino acids. The J segment lost 4 bases and the V segment lost 4 bases, leaving 8 bases of the junction unmatched. Notes on the study in general: Confirmation was obtained in vitro that a few CMV-associated chains are specific for CMV antigens. TCR beta sequences reportedly predicted the HLA-A and HLA-B alleles of most subjects accurately. Cytomegalovirus association was listed for around 170 TCR beta chains.

Sequenced material: PBMCs. The V gene is TRBV5-6, the J gene TRBJ2-4; 7 nucleotides align to TRBD1. The clonotype was recovered from a man between 35 and 55 years old in good health and CMV-seropositive. The CDR3 protein is CASSTLRQGKNIQYF. The CDR3, as DNA: TGTGCCAGCAGCACGCTTCGACAGGGAAAAAACATTCAGTACTTC.